These 27 T cell receptor beta chains share one sample of origin, sequenced in a study of T-cell memory formation after mild COVID-19. Each CDR3 protein gets one entry after TCRdb re-called the 5' RACE reads with MiXCR. The profile shows approximately 430,000 distinct CDR3 sequences, about 22% of them singletons. Sample: PBMCs or a T cell subset sorted from them (not recorded which). These TCRs come from an adult woman who had mild COVID-19 (a few samples of this study predate the infection). Cell type and time point are not known.

A few counts support this clonotype. This chain uses TRBV6-2 or TRBV6-3 with TRBJ2-7, with 8 bases aligning to TRBD1. The CDR3 spans 14 residues. Trimming at V came to 6 bases and at J to 0 bases, leaving 4 bases not matched to a gene. Germline CDR1 reads MNHEY; CDR2 reads SVGEGT. The DNA of the CDR3 is TGTGCCAGCAGATCGGGACAGGCCTCCTACGAGCAGTACTTC. Protein sequence: CASRSGQASYEQYF.

This clonotype was observed a few times. The chain combines TRBV28 with TRBJ2-1; 7 bases are a match to TRBD1. V trimming: 6 bases; J trimming: 8 bases; junction bases outside the gene matches: 13. Germline V gene lookup returns CDR1 MDHEN and CDR2 SYDVKM. The CDR3 contains 15 residues. The CDR3 region has the DNA TGTGCCAGCAGCCATTCGATCTACAGGGGCGATGAGCAGTTCTTC. Protein: CASSHSIYRGDEQFF.

J is TRBJ2-5 and V is TRBV20-1; no reliable D call. Trimming pared 1 base from V and 5 bases from J, leaving 17 bases between. Per germline, CDR1 DFQATT and CDR2 SNEGSKA (reference sequence). The CDR3 covers 15 residues. CDR3: CSARALTGQWETQYF. CDR3 bases: TGCAGTGCTAGAGCCCTGACGGGCCAGTGGGAGACCCAGTACTTC.

This clonotype appeared many times. This chain uses TRBV2 with TRBJ2-3, with D uncertain. Deletions cut 3 bases from V and 5 bases from J, with 3 bases between. The CDR3 length is 11 residues. Germline CDR1 and CDR2: SNHLY and FYNNEI. DNA for the CDR3: TGTGCCAGCAGTGAGGTAGATACGCAGTATTTT. Translated, it gives CASSEVDTQYF.

The chain couples TRBV3-1 to TRBJ2-5, with 8 bases fitting TRBD2. Germline values: CDR1 LGHDT, CDR2 YNNKEL (reference sequence). The junction had 6 bases not matched to a gene; V was cut back by 6 bases and J by 0 bases. This CDR3 has 15 residues. The CDR3 protein is CASRTGGMYQETQYF. The CDR3 coding sequence is TGTGCCAGCAGAACGGGGGGGATGTACCAAGAGACCCAGTACTTC.

The sample holds many counts of this clonotype. The chain uses TRBV5-1 and TRBJ1-1, with TRBD1 identical over 11 bases. V lost 4 bases and J lost 2; bases outside the gene matches: 7. In germline, CDR1 is SGHRS, CDR2 YFSETQ. This CDR3 spans 16 amino acids. Written as DNA, the CDR3 is TGCGCCAGCAGCGGATACGGGACAGGGGGAAACACTGAAGCTTTCTTT. Its protein is CASSGYGTGGNTEAFF.

This chain links TRBV7-2 with TRBJ1-2; no reliable D call. CDR1 is SGHTA and CDR2 is FQGNSA in the germline V gene. The ends were cut back, 5 bases at V and 4 bases at J, with 14 bases in the middle. The CDR3 covers 14 residues. CDR3 residues: CASSSTGPRYGYTF. In DNA, the CDR3 is TGTGCCAGCAGCAGCACCGGGCCCCGCTATGGCTACACCTTC. Supplemented by reference TRBV7-2 and TRBJ1-2, the full variable domain reads GAGVSQSPSNKVTEKGKDVELRCDPISGHTALYWYRQSLGQGLEFLIYFQGNSAPDKSGLPSDRFSAERTGGSVSTLTIQRTQQEDSAVYLCASSSTGPRYGYTFGSGTRLTVV.

This clonotype was detected only a few times. The gene calls are TRBV12-3 or TRBV12-4 and TRBJ2-5; 9 nucleotides agree with TRBD1. Trimming cost V 3 bases and J 5 bases; bases outside gene matches: 4. The CDR3 runs 14 residues. The CDR3: CASSFTGGTETQYF. The CDR3 nucleotides are TGTGCCAGCAGTTTCACAGGGGGCACTGAGACCCAGTACTTC.

This clonotype showed up just a few times. V and J are TRBV20-1 and TRBJ1-5; D call uncertain. The CDR3 runs to 18 residues. Germline assignment: CDR1 DFQATT and CDR2 SNEGSKA (reference sequence). Trimming stripped 1 base from V and 2 bases from J, with 21 bases between. The CDR3: CSARVTLTDVWGNQPQHF. The CDR3 DNA is TGCAGTGCTAGAGTTACATTAACAGACGTTTGGGGCAATCAGCCCCAGCATTTT.

This chain connects TRBV20-1 to TRBJ2-1; 9 positions agree with TRBD2. Trimming cost V 1 base and J 6 bases; bases outside gene matches: 13. Germline V gives CDR1 DFQATT, CDR2 SNEGSKA (reference sequence). This CDR3 has 17 residues. The CDR3 spells CSARGRPGTSYGNEQFF. The CDR3 coding sequence is TGCAGTGCTAGAGGTAGGCCCGGGACTAGCTATGGCAATGAGCAGTTCTTC.

The chain carries TRBV29-1 and TRBJ1-1, with D perhaps TRBD1 (5 bases). Germline-derived CDR1 and CDR2 are SQVTM and ANQGSEA. The ends were cut back, 2 bases at V and 6 bases at J, with 13 bases in the middle. The CDR3 extends over 13 amino acids. The CDR3 DNA reads TGCAGCGTTGAACAGGTTCGGGGCGCTGAAGCTTTCTTT. Translation gives CSVEQVRGAEAFF.

This clonotype was seen only a few times. The chain employs TRBV10-3 and TRBJ1-1; 8 bases are a match to TRBD1. The germline CDR1 and CDR2 sequences are ENHRY and SYGVKD. CDR3 length equals 14 residues. The V segment lost 5 bases and the J segment 6 bases; nucleotides outside the gene matches: 8. CDR3 nucleotides: TGTGCCATCAGTAGAACAGGGGGAAAGGCTGAAGCTTTCTTT. It is translated as CAISRTGGKAEAFF.

In this sample, this clonotype turned up once. CDR3 sequence: CASSDSAYGYTF. The DNA for the CDR3 is TGTGCCAGCAGTGACTCCGCCTATGGCTACACCTTC. The rearrangement uses TRBV6-4 and TRBJ1-2; D is undetermined. Between the trimmed V and J ends, which lost 0 bases and 4 bases, there was a span of 3 bases. The CDR3 sequence is 12 residues long. Germline V lookup: CDR1 MRHNA, CDR2 SNTAGT.

V gene TRBV11-2 combines with J gene TRBJ1-2; D perhaps matches TRBD1 (6 bases). This CDR3 is built from 14 residues. Germline CDR1 reads SGHAT; CDR2 reads FQNNGV. Trimming took 1 base from V and 3 from J, leaving 9 bases between them. In DNA, the CDR3 is TGTGCCAGCAGCTTAGGACAGGCCGACTATGGCTACACCTTC. This codes for CASSLGQADYGYTF.

This clonotype was found a few times. The chain uses TRBV20-1 and TRBJ2-1; no reliable D call. Trimming stripped 4 bases from V and 1 base from J, with 8 bases between. The CDR3 runs to 13 residues. The germline gives CDR1 DFQATT, CDR2 SNEGSKA (reference sequence). The CDR3 loop reads CSANTPSYNEQFF. CDR3 nucleotides: TGCAGTGCTAACACCCCATCCTACAATGAGCAGTTCTTC.

This clonotype was observed at least ten times. The rearrangement uses TRBV4-1 and TRBJ2-3; D uncertain. Germline CDR1 is MGHRA and CDR2 is YSYEKL. The ends were cut back, 0 bases at V and 2 bases at J, with 12 bases in the middle. CDR3 length equals 16 residues. The CDR3 region is CASSQDSRRHTDTQYF. CDR3 bases: TGCGCCAGCAGCCAAGACAGCAGACGACACACAGATACGCAGTATTTT.

V is TRBV7-8 and J is TRBJ2-5, with D perhaps TRBD2 (7 bases). V was trimmed by 5 bases and J by 9 bases, leaving 16 bases between them. This CDR3 is built from 13 residues. Per germline, CDR1 SGHVS and CDR2 FQNEAQ. CDR3 loop: CASSPGGASPQYF. The CDR3 DNA is TGTGCCAGCAGCCCGGGGGGCGCGTCCCCCCAGTACTTC.

A few counts support this clonotype. The V gene is TRBV20-1, the J gene TRBJ2-5; the D is unclear. The CDR3 totals 13 residues. V dropped 2 bases and J dropped 4 bases, with 11 bases sitting between them. Germline CDR1 is DFQATT and CDR2 is SNEGSKA (reference sequence). For the CDR3, the DNA is TGCAGTGCTAGAAGGCAGGCGGCAGAGACCCAGTACTTC. It translates to CSARRQAAETQYF.

The chain is built from TRBV11-3 and TRBJ2-5, with D possibly matching TRBD2 (6 bases). Trimming took 4 bases from V and 2 from J, leaving 11 bases between them. Looked up from germline, CDR1 is SGHNT and CDR2 is YENEEA. The CDR3 runs to 14 residues. CDR3 sequence: CASSSGTHQETQYF. The CDR3 nucleotides read TGTGCCAGCAGCTCCGGGACTCATCAAGAGACCCAGTACTTC.

The chain recombines TRBV5-1 with TRBJ2-5, with a tentative D call TRBD2 (6 bases). The V end was cut by 0 bases, the J end by 5 bases, with 14 bases between. The CDR3 is made up of 15 amino acids. CDR1 is SGHRS and CDR2 is YFSETQ in the germline V gene. The CDR3 DNA is TGCGCCAGCAGCTTGGTCCAGGGCGGAGGGGAGACCCAGTACTTC. This encodes CASSLVQGGGETQYF. Together with reference TRBV5-1 and TRBJ2-5, the CDR3 gives the full variable domain: KAGVTQTPRYLIKTRGQQVTLSCSPISGHRSVSWYQQTPGQGLQFLFEYFSETQRNKGNFPGRFSGRQFSNSRSEMNVSTLELGDSALYLCASSLVQGGGETQYFGPGTRLLVL.

This chain uses TRBV29-1 with TRBJ2-1; D might be TRBD1 (6 bases). V was trimmed by 2 bases and J by 5 bases, leaving 13 bases between them. The germline gives CDR1 SQVTM, CDR2 ANQGSEA. The CDR3 extends over 14 amino acids. The CDR3 protein is CSVERVRGNNEQFF. The CDR3 bases are TGCAGCGTTGAAAGGGTCAGGGGTAACAATGAGCAGTTCTTC.

This clonotype has just a few counts. The chain is built from TRBV15 and TRBJ2-7; perhaps TRBD2 as D (5 bases). Germline V gene lookup returns CDR1 LNHNV and CDR2 YYDKDF (reference sequence). Trimming took off 4 bases at V and 4 bases at J, with 11 bases between the two ends. CDR3 length: 13 residues. Here the CDR3 DNA reads TGTGCCACCAGCATTGGGAGTTCGTACGAGCAGTACTTC. It translates to CATSIGSSYEQYF.

This chain uses TRBV7-3 with TRBJ2-1; D tentatively fits TRBD1 or TRBD2 (6 bases each). Germline loops: CDR1 SGHTA, CDR2 FQGTGA. V lost 1 base, J lost 9 bases, and 16 bases lay in between. The CDR3 extends over 15 amino acids. The DNA for the CDR3 is TGTGCCAGCAGCTTAAAGGGGGGAAGCGTAGGTGAGCAGTTCTTC. It encodes CASSLKGGSVGEQFF.

This clonotype was seen at least ten times. CDR3 in DNA: TGTGCCAGCAGCCCGGGACAGAACACCGGGGAGCTGTTTTTT. This translates into CASSPGQNTGELFF. The V and J genes are TRBV7-3 and TRBJ2-2; a weak D match, TRBD1 (6 bases). CDR1 is SGHTA and CDR2 is FQGTGA in the germline V gene. There are 14 residues in the CDR3. Trimming removed 5 bases from V and 1 base from J, with 8 bases in between.

The chain carries TRBV5-1 and TRBJ2-3; D might be TRBD2 (5 bases). Looked up from germline, CDR1 is SGHRS and CDR2 is YFSETQ. V was pared by 9 bases and J by 3 bases, with 11 bases between. This CDR3 has 12 amino acids. The CDR3 DNA reads TGCGCCACCAAGGACTTGACAGATACGCAGTATTTT. This gives the protein CATKDLTDTQYF.

This clonotype was detected a few times. This chain uses TRBV6-5 with TRBJ2-1; D possibly corresponds to TRBD2 (5 bases). Trimming removed 2 bases from V and 0 bases from J, with 17 bases in between. This CDR3 spans 18 amino acids. Germline assignment: CDR1 MNHEY and CDR2 SVGAGI. The chain's CDR3 is CASSYKERADSSYNEQFF. In DNA form, the CDR3 reads TGTGCCAGCAGTTACAAAGAGAGGGCGGATAGCTCCTACAATGAGCAGTTCTTC.

The V gene is TRBV5-6, the J gene TRBJ1-6; unclear D gene. The germline V and J ends were trimmed by 4 bases and 6 bases, with 17 bases remaining between them. The CDR3 is 16 amino acids. CDR1 is SGHDT, CDR2 YYEEEE, per germline. CDR3 sequence reads: CASSSATGSFNSPLHF. The CDR3 DNA follows: TGTGCCAGCAGCAGCGCAACCGGGTCTTTTAATTCACCCCTCCACTTT. Based on the CDR3 plus reference TRBV5-6 and TRBJ1-6, the full variable domain is DAGVTQSPTHLIKTRGQQVTLRCSPKSGHDTVSWYQQALGQGPQFIFQYYEEEERQRGNFPDRFSGHQFPNYSSELNVNALLLGDSALYLCASSSATGSFNSPLHFGNGTRLTVT.